Detailed here is one T cell receptor (beta chain). What it recognizes is unknown. Germline CDR1 is LNHNV and CDR2 is YYDKDF (reference sequence). The CDR3 totals 14 residues. The ends were cut back, 0 bases at V and 4 bases at J, with 9 bases in the middle. The sample originates from a study of Ad26.COV2.S vaccination and SARS-CoV-2 variants. For the study at large: In the study, Ad26.COV2.S was injected intramuscularly once, or twice 56 days apart.

Treatment meaning: 15 to 20 received Ad26.COV2.S at low or high dose, single or two shots; about 5 received placebo; per-sample allocation not given. Day 63 following the first vaccine or placebo injection was when the samples were taken. General study findings and limits: Participants given vaccine showed non-spike TCR breadth similar to that of placebo recipients. In TCR breadth and depth analyses, total T cell responses may have been underestimated. Spike-specific CD8+ and CD4+ T cell responses reportedly showed substantial breadth after vaccination.

The table came from immunoSEQ multiplex PCR; TCRdb's copy has only in-frame clones and leaves some out. Of under 400,000 clones in the sample, more than 75% are singletons; the top ten hold roughly 3.2%. This specimen consisted of peripheral blood, obtained in a trial of Ad26.COV2.S vaccine versus placebo. This receptor was identified in a person aged 18-60 years who received the Ad26.COV2.S COVID-19 vaccine or a placebo. The chain joins TRBV15 to TRBJ1-2, with D hard to call. DNA of the CDR3: TGTGCCACCAGCAGAGATGGAACAGCCTATGGCTACACCTTC. Its protein is CATSRDGTAYGYTF.